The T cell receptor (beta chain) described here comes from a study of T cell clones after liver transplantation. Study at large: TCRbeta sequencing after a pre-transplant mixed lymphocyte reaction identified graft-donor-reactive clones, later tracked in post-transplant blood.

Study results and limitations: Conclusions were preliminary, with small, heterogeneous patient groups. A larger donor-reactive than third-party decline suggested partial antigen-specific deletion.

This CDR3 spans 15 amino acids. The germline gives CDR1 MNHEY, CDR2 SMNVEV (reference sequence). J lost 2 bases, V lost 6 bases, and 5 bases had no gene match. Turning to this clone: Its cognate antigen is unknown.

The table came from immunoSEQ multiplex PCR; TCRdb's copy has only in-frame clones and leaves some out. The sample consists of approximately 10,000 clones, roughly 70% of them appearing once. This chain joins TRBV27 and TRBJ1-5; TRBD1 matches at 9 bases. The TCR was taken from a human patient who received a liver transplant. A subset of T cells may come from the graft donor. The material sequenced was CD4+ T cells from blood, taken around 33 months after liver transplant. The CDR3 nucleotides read TGTGCCAGCAGCCACAGGGGGCTTGGCAATCAGCCCCAGCATTTT. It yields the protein CASSHRGLGNQPQHF.